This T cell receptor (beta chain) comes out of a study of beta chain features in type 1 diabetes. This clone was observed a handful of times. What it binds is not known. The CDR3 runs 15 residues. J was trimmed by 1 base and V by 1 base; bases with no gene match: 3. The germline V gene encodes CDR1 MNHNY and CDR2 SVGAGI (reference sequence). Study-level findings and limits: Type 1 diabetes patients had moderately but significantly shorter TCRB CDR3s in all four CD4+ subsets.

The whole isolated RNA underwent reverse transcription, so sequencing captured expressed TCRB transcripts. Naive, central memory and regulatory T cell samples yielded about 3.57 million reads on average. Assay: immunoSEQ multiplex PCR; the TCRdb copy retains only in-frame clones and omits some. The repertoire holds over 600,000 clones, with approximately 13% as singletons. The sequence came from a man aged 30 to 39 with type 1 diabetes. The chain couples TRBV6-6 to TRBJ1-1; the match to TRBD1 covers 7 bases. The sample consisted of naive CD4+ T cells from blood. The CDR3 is CASSYLQGPNTEAFF. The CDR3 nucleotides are TGTGCCAGCAGTTACTTACAGGGGCCGAACACTGAAGCTTTCTTT.